The T cell receptor beta chain described here comes from a study of blood T cell repertoires in COVID-19. Study overall: Both acute and convalescent COVID-19 samples were obtained from the United States, Italy and Spain. In each case, the material was cDNA or gDNA derived from T cells, B-cell-depleted T cells, or PBMCs.

In the source study's methods: Amplification of reference gene primers was used by the study to estimate nucleated cell counts. Sequencing was performed with immunoSEQ multiplex PCR; in TCRdb, only in-frame clones are kept and a portion is missing. V and J calls and clone size follow that table, whereas D and trimming were derived from the DNA. The repertoire holds about 220,000 clones, with 75% to 85% as singletons. This TCR derives from a woman between 65 and 79 years old with COVID-19, enrolled during active disease. Source material: peripheral blood.

The chain's CDR3 is CASSQDWFRGGSTEAFF. The CDR3 DNA is TGTGCCAGCAGCCAAGATTGGTTCCGGGGGGGCTCGACTGAAGCTTTCTTT. This chain joins TRBV3-1 (or the pseudogene TRBV3-2) and TRBJ1-1; possible D gene TRBD1, 6 bases. The CDR3 is made up of 17 amino acids. Germline CDR1 is LGHDT and CDR2 is YNNKEL (reference sequence). V was clipped by 0 bases and J by 5 bases, with 19 bases between them.